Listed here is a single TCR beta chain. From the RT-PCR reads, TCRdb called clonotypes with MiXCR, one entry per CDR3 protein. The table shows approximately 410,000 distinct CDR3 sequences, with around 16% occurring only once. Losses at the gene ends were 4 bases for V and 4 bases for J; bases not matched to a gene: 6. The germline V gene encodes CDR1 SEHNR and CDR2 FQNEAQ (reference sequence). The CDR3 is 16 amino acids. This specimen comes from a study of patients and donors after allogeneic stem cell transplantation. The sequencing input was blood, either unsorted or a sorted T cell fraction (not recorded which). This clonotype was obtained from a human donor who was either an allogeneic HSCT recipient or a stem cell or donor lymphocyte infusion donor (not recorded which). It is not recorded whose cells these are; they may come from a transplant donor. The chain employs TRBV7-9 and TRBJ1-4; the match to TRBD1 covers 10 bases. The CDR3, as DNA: TGTGCCAGCAGCTCGTGGGGACAGGGGCTTAATGAAAAACTGTTTTTT. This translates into CASSSWGQGLNEKLFF.